A single T cell receptor (beta chain) is shown here with its context. No antigen is known for it. Here immunoSEQ multiplex PCR was the method, and the copy in TCRdb shows in-frame clones only, minus some. The table shows more than 150,000 clones, with around 90% occurring only once. This specimen belongs to a study of T cell responses to AZD1222 COVID-19 vaccine. Findings and limits, study-wide: Spike-specific TCR breadth and depth went up after people got two AZD1222 doses. Repertoires were sampled only after the peak T cell response. Among the donors, most were white British and more were female, and clonal diversity was possibly underestimated. Among AZD1222 vaccinees, only five to seven were seropositive at baseline.

Germline assignment: CDR1 LGHDT and CDR2 YNNKEL (reference sequence). The CDR3 loop spans 15 amino acids. The V end was cut by 6 bases, the J end by 3 bases, with 15 bases between. Here the sequenced sample was peripheral blood, taken on day 0 of AZD1222 vaccination. The chain links TRBV3-1 (or the pseudogene TRBV3-2) to TRBJ1-5, with D possibly matching TRBD1 (6 bases). The sequence was obtained from an adult in good health. As DNA, the CDR3 is TGTGCCAGCAGTGCTCTACCAGGGGTCAATCAGCCCCAGCATTTT. Encoded protein: CASSALPGVNQPQHF.